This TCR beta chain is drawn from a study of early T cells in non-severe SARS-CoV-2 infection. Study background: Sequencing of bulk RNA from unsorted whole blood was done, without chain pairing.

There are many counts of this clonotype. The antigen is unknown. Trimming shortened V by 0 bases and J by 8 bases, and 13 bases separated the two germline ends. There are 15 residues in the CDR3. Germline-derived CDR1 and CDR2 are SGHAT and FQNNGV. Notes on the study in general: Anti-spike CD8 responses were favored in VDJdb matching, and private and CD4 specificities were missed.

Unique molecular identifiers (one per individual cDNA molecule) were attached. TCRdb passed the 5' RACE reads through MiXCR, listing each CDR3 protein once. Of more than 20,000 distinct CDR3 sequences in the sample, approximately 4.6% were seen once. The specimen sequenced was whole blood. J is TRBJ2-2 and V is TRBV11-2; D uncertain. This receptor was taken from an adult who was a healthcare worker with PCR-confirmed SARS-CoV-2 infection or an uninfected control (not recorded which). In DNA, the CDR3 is TGTGCCAGCAGCTTAGATCTGTACACCTCTGGGGAGCTGTTTTTT. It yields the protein CASSLDLYTSGELFF.